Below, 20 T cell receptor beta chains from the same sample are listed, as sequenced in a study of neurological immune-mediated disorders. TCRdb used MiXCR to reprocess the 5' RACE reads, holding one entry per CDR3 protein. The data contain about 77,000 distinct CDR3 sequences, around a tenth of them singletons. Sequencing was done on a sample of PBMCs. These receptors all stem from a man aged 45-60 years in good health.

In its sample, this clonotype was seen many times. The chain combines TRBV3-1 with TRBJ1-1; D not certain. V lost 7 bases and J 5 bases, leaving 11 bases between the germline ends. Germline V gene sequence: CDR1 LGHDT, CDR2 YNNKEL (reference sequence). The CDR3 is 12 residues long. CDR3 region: CASNRGTTEAFF. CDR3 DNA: TGTGCCAGCAACCGGGGAACGACTGAAGCTTTCTTT.

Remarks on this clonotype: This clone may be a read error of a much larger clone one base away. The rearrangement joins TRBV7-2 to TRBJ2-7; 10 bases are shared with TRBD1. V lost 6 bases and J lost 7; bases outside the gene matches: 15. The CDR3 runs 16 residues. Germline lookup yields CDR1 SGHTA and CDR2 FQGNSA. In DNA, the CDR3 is TGTGCCAGCAGTAAGATAGGGGGACAGGGGTTTCATGAGCAGTACTTC. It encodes CASSKIGGQGFHEQYF.

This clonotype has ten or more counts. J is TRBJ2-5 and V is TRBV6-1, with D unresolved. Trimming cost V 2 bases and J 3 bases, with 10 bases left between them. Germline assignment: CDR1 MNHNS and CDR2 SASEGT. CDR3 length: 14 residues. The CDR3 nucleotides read TGTGCCAGCAGTGAAATGCCGGGTAAAGAGACCCAGTACTTC. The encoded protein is CASSEMPGKETQYF.

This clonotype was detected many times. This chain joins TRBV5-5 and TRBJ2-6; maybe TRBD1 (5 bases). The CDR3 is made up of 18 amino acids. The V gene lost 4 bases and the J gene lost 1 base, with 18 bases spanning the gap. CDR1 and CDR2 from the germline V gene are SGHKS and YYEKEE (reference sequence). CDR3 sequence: CASSRGYAIDSGANVLTF. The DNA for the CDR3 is TGTGCCAGCAGCAGGGGTTATGCGATCGATTCTGGGGCCAACGTCCTGACTTTC.

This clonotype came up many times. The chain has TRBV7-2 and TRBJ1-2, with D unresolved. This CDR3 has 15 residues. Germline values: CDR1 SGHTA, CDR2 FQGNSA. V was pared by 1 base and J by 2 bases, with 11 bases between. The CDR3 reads CASSLVGVANYGYTF. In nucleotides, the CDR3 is TGTGCCAGCAGCTTAGTCGGGGTAGCCAACTATGGCTACACCTTC. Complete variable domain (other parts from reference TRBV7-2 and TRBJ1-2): GAGVSQSPSNKVTEKGKDVELRCDPISGHTALYWYRQSLGQGLEFLIYFQGNSAPDKSGLPSDRFSAERTGGSVSTLTIQRTQQEDSAVYLCASSLVGVANYGYTFGSGTRLTVV.

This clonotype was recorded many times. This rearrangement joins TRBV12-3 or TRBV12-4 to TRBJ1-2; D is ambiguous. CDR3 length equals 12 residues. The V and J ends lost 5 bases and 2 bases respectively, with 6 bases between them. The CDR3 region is CASSPENYGYTF. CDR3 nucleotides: TGTGCCAGCAGTCCAGAAAACTATGGCTACACCTTC.

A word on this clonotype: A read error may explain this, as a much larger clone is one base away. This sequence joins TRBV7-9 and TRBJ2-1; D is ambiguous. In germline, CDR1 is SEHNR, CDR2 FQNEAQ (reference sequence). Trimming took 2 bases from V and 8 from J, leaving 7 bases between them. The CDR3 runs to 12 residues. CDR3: CASSLFPDEQFF. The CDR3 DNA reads TGTGCCAGCAGCTTATTTCCTGATGAGCAGTTCTTC.

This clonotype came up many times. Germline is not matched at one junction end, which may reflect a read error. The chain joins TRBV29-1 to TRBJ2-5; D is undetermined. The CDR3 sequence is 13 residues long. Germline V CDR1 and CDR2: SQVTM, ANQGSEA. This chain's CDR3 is CSVVMGPQETQCF. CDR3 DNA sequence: TGCAGCGTTGTAATGGGCCCCCAAGAGACCCAGTGCTTC.

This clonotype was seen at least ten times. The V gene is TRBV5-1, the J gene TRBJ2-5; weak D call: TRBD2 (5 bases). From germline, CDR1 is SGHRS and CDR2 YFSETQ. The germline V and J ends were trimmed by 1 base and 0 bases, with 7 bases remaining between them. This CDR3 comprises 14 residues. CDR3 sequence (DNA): TGCGCCAGCAGCTTGACCGGGAACCAAGAGACCCAGTACTTC. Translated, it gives CASSLTGNQETQYF.

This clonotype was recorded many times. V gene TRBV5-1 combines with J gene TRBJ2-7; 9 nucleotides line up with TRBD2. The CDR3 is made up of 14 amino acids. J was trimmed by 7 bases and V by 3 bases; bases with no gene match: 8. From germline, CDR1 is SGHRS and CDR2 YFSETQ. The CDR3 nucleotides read TGCGCCAGCAGCTGGGGACTAGCAGAGGCAGAGCAGTACTTC. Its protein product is CASSWGLAEAEQYF.

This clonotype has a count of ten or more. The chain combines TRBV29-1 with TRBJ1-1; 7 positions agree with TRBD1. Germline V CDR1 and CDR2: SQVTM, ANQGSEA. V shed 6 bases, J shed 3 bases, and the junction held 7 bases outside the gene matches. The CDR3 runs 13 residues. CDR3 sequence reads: CSVKQGPDTEAFF. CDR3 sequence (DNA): TGCAGCGTGAAACAGGGGCCGGACACTGAAGCTTTCTTT.

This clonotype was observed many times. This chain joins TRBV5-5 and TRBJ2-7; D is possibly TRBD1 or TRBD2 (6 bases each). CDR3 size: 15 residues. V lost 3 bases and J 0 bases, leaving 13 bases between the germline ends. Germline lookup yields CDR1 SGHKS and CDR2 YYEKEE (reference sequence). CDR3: CASSSQGRPSYEQYF. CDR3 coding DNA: TGTGCCAGCAGCTCTCAGGGGAGGCCCTCCTACGAGCAGTACTTC.

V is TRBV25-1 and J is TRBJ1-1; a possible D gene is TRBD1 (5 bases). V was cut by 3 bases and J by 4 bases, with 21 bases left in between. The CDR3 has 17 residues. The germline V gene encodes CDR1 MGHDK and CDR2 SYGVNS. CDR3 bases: TGTGCCAGCAGTGATGGGTCATTCCCCCTAAGGGGCACTGAAGCTTTCTTT. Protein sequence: CASSDGSFPLRGTEAFF.

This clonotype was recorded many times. The CDR3 sequence is CASSLEGARETQYF. The CDR3 DNA sequence: TGCGCCAGCAGCTTGGAGGGGGCGAGGGAGACCCAGTACTTC. The chain uses TRBV5-1 and TRBJ2-5; 7 positions agree with TRBD1. Germline V CDR1 and CDR2: SGHRS, YFSETQ. The V gene end was trimmed by 0 bases and the J gene end by 5 bases; junction bases not matched to a gene: 4. The CDR3 is made up of 14 amino acids.

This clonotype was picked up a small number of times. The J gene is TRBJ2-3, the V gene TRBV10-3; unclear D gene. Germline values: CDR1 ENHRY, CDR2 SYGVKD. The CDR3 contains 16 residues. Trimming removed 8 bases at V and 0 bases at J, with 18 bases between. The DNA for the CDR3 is TGTGCCATCGGCGATGGTCGCCGGACCAGCACAGATACGCAGTATTTT. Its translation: CAIGDGRRTSTDTQYF.

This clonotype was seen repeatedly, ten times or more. CDR3 nucleotide sequence: TGTGCCATCAGTGAGTCGAAAAGGACAGGGGCCGAGACCCAGTACTTC. As protein: CAISESKRTGAETQYF. The chain recombines TRBV10-3 with TRBJ2-5, with 9 bases matching TRBD1. Germline CDR1 is ENHRY and CDR2 is SYGVKD. V lost 0 bases to trimming and J lost 5 bases; unmatched junction nucleotides: 7. The CDR3 has 16 amino acids.

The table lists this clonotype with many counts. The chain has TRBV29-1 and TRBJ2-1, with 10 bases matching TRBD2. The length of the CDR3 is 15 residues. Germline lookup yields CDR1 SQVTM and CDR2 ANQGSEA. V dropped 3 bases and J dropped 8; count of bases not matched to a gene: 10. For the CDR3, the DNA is TGCAGCGTTGATGGTAGCGGGAGGACTCACGATGAGCAGTTCTTC. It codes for CSVDGSGRTHDEQFF.

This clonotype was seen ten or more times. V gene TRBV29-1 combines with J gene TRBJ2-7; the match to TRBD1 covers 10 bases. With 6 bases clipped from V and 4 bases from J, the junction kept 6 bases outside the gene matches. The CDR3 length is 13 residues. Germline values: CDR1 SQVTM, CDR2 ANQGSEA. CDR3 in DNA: TGCAGCGTCCGGACAGGGGGTGCATACGAGCAGTACTTC. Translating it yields CSVRTGGAYEQYF.

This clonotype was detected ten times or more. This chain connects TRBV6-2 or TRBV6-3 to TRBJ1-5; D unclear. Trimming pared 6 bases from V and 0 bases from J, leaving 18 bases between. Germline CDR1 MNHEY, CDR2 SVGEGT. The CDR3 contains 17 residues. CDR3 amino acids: CASRDFGLLNSNQPQHF. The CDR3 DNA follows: TGTGCCAGCAGGGACTTTGGACTTCTTAATAGCAATCAGCCCCAGCATTTT.

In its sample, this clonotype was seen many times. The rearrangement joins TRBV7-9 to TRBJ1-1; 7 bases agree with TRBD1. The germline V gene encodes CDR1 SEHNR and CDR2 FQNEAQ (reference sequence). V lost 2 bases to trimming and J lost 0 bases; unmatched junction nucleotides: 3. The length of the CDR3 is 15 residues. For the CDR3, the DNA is TGTGCCAGCAGCTTAACAGGGGCCCTGAACACTGAAGCTTTCTTT. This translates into CASSLTGALNTEAFF.